These T cell receptor beta chains were read from a single sample in a study of T cell responses to AZD1222 COVID-19 vaccine. Some clones are missing from TCRdb's copy, which holds only in-frame ones; the method was immunoSEQ multiplex PCR. Altogether some 130,000 clones are present, about 90% being singletons, with the ten largest covering 1.9%. The sequencing used peripheral blood, collected on day 0 of AZD1222 vaccination. These receptors all stem from an adult in good health. Both conserved end residues are part of each CDR3. The order of the fields is J gene, clone size, V gene, D gene, CDR3 DNA, CDR3 protein. D genes are given only for firm matches. Clone sizes are given selectively: once, few, many, or a class where the clone is expanded.

TRBJ1-4	.	TRBV5-1	TRBD1	TGCGCCAGCAGCTTACAGGGGAGGGATGAAAAACTGTTTTTT	CASSLQGRDEKLFF
TRBJ2-1	.	TRBV19	TRBD2	TGTGCCAGTACCCCCTCGGGGGAGGGCTCCTACAATGAGCAGTTCTTC	CASTPSGEGSYNEQFF
TRBJ1-1	.	TRBV25-1	TRBD1	TGTGCCAGCACAGGGGGGGCGAACACTGAAGCTTTCTTT	CASTGGANTEAFF
TRBJ2-6	.	TRBV7-2	TRBD1	TGTGCCAGCAGCCCATATTGGGACAGTCTCTCTGGGGCCAACGTCCTGACTTTC	CASSPYWDSLSGANVLTF
TRBJ1-4	.	TRBV4-3	.	TGCGCCAGCAGCCAAGCTTCGGGGGCCCGTAATGAAAAACTGTTTTTT	CASSQASGARNEKLFF
TRBJ1-2	.	TRBV19	.	TGTGCCAGTAGTATGGGCGGCTATGGCTACACCTTC	CASSMGGYGYTF
TRBJ1-1	.	TRBV9	.	TGTGCCAGCAGCGGCCCAGACAGGGAAGCTTTCTTT	CASSGPDREAFF
TRBJ1-1	.	TRBV7-3	.	TGTGCCAGCAGCTTAAAAACGAACACTGAAGCTTTCTTT	CASSLKTNTEAFF
TRBJ2-7	.	TRBV4-1	TRBD2	TGCGCCAGCGCCGGGACTACTTCGTACGAGCAGTACTTC	CASAGTTSYEQYF
TRBJ1-2	once	TRBV6-5	.	TGTGCCAGCAATGCGGGGAATGGCTACACCTTC	CASNAGNGYTF
TRBJ1-2	.	TRBV2	TRBD1	TGTGCCAGCAGTGAAGGGGACAGGGGCTACACCTTC	CASSEGDRGYTF
TRBJ1-2	.	TRBV5-6	.	TGTGCCAGCAGCTTGGCCCACGACAGCCGCTCGAGGACCTATGGCTACACCTTC	CASSLAHDSRSRTYGYTF
TRBJ2-2	.	TRBV9	.	TGTGCCAGCAGCGTAGTGGCAGTGAACACCGGGGAGCTGTTTTTT	CASSVVAVNTGELFF
TRBJ1-6	.	TRBV6-6	TRBD1	TGTGCCAGCAGCCCGGGACAGGATGATAATTCACCCCTCCACTTT	CASSPGQDDNSPLHF
TRBJ2-1	.	TRBV15	.	TGTGCCACCCATTCTGGCAGTTTAAGCAATGAGCAGTTCTTC	CATHSGSLSNEQFF
TRBJ1-1	.	TRBV14	TRBD1	TGTGCCAGCACTTCCTCCAGGGGGTACACTGAAGCTTTCTTT	CASTSSRGYTEAFF
TRBJ2-7	.	TRBV6-5	TRBD1	TGTGCCAGCAGTTACTCGGGGGACAGGGGATTATACGAGCAGTACTTC	CASSYSGDRGLYEQYF
TRBJ2-7	.	TRBV9	.	TGTGCCAGCAGCGTAAATCCAACAGCCTACGAGCAGTACTTC	CASSVNPTAYEQYF
TRBJ1-1	.	TRBV6-5	TRBD1	TGTGCCAGCAGCCACGAACGGACAGGAGCCACTGAAGCTTTCTTT	CASSHERTGATEAFF
TRBJ2-7	once	TRBV6-5	.	TGTGCCAGCAGTTACACAGACCGGACACCCACCTACGAGCAGTACTTC	CASSYTDRTPTYEQYF
TRBJ1-2	.	TRBV7-2	.	TGTGCCAGCAGCTTACAGGGACGGTCGAACTATGGCTACACCTTC	CASSLQGRSNYGYTF
TRBJ1-3	.	TRBV19	TRBD1	TGTGCCACCGTACCAGGGGGCTCTGGAAACACCATATATTTT	CATVPGGSGNTIYF
TRBJ1-5	.	TRBV19	.	TGTGCCAGTAAGGAAGGAATTCAGCCCCAGCATTTT	CASKEGIQPQHF
TRBJ1-2	.	TRBV5-1	TRBD1	TGCGCCAGCAGCTTGGAGGGGGCCTATGGCTACACCTTC	CASSLEGAYGYTF
TRBJ1-3	.	TRBV12-3/TRBV12-4	TRBD1	TGTGCCAGCAGTCCGGACAGGGGAAACACCATATATTTT	CASSPDRGNTIYF
TRBJ2-7	.	TRBV19	.	TGTGCCAGTAGCGACCTAGGTACCTCCTACGAGCAGTACTTC	CASSDLGTSYEQYF
TRBJ2-7	.	TRBV4-2	TRBD1	TGTGCCAGCAGCCAAGATCTTGGGGACAGAGGGTACGAGCAGTACTTC	CASSQDLGDRGYEQYF
TRBJ2-2	.	TRBV4-1	.	TGCGCCAGCAGCCAAATAGGAGAGGTGCCCGGGGAGCTGTTTTTT	CASSQIGEVPGELFF
TRBJ2-7	.	TRBV6-1	TRBD1	TGTGCCAGCAGTGACCCAGGGCGGGCAGGGGGCAAAGTCTACGAGCAGTACTTC	CASSDPGRAGGKVYEQYF
TRBJ2-5	.	TRBV7-2	TRBD1	TGTGCCAGCAGCTTAGCGTGGGACAGTGAAGAGACCCAGTACTTC	CASSLAWDSEETQYF
TRBJ1-5	.	TRBV7-9	.	TGTGCCAGCAGCTTAGCGGTAACAGCAACCTTCAATCAGCCCCAGCATTTT	CASSLAVTATFNQPQHF
TRBJ1-1	.	TRBV5-8	.	TGTGCCAGCAGCCCTAACAGGCGTGTAGCTTTCTTT	CASSPNRRVAFF
TRBJ1-5	medium-sized	TRBV6-1	.	TGTGCCAGCAGTGATGCGGAAAATCAGCCCCAGCATTTT	CASSDAENQPQHF
TRBJ1-2	.	TRBV7-9	.	TGTGCCAGCAGCGATCGGTACAGGGCGGAAAGCGGCTACACCTTC	CASSDRYRAESGYTF
TRBJ1-6	.	TRBV5-6	.	TGTGCCAGCAGCCTTCGGACAGACAATTCACCCCTCCACTTT	CASSLRTDNSPLHF
TRBJ1-4	once	TRBV4-2	.	TGTGCCAGCAGCCCCTCCAGGCTAACTAATGAAAAACTGTTTTTT	CASSPSRLTNEKLFF
TRBJ2-7	.	TRBV19	TRBD2	TGTGCCAGTAGCGGACTAGCGGGAGGGCCTGGCGAGCAGTACTTC	CASSGLAGGPGEQYF
TRBJ1-5	.	TRBV6-5	.	TGTGCCAGCAGTTCCGGACGGGACATCGAGCTAGCCCAGCATTTT	CASSSGRDIELAQHF
TRBJ1-1	many	TRBV19	TRBD1	TGTGCCAGTAGCCGGGACAGGGCAAAGAACACTGAAGCTTTCTTT	CASSRDRAKNTEAFF
TRBJ1-6	.	TRBV9	.	TGTGCCAGCAGCCTCGAGGGAGACTCCTATAATTCACCCCTCCACTTT	CASSLEGDSYNSPLHF
TRBJ2-5	.	TRBV10-3	TRBD2	TGTGCCATCAGTGGACTAGCCGGGGAGACCCAGTACTTC	CAISGLAGETQYF
TRBJ1-1	.	TRBV29-1	.	TGCAGCGTTGTACGGGGGTGGAACACTGAAGCTTTCTTT	CSVVRGWNTEAFF
TRBJ1-1	.	TRBV7-2	.	TGTGCCAGCAGCTTATCCGCTGGGGGAACTGAAGCTTTCTTT	CASSLSAGGTEAFF
TRBJ2-7	.	TRBV3-1/TRBV3-2	.	TGTGCCAGCAGCCAAGGTCTGGGGGAGGTGGGTCACGAGCAGTACTTC	CASSQGLGEVGHEQYF
TRBJ2-6	.	TRBV28	.	TGTGCCAGCAGTTTACCGGTGACCCGGACCAGATCCCTCTCTGGGGCCAACGTCCTGACTTTC	CASSLPVTRTRSLSGANVLTF
TRBJ1-1	.	TRBV9	.	TGTGCCAGCAGCCAATCCTCAGGGATGAACACTGAAGCTTTCTTT	CASSQSSGMNTEAFF
TRBJ1-4	once	TRBV28	.	TGTGCCAGCAGTTTAGGCAGGGCGGAAAAACTGTTTTTT	CASSLGRAEKLFF
TRBJ1-6	.	TRBV6-1	.	TGTGCCAGCAGTGAACCTTTGCCACCCCTCCACTTT	CASSEPLPPLHF
TRBJ2-5	.	TRBV11-2	.	TGTGCCAGCAGCTTAACGATGGAGACCCAGTACTTC	CASSLTMETQYF
TRBJ1-2	.	TRBV6-5	.	TGTGCCAGCAGTCCCTCCGAGGGCTATGGCTACACCTTC	CASSPSEGYGYTF
TRBJ1-4	.	TRBV27	.	TGTGCCAGCAGTTTACGGGGGGTACTTATAACTAATGAAAAACTGTTTTTT	CASSLRGVLITNEKLFF
TRBJ1-3	.	TRBV15	TRBD1	TGTGCCACCAGCAATCAGGGACAGGACTCTGGAAACACCATATATTTT	CATSNQGQDSGNTIYF
TRBJ1-1	.	TRBV5-1	.	TGCGCCAGCAGCTTAGCTACAGCAAACACTGAAGCTTTCTTT	CASSLATANTEAFF
TRBJ2-1	medium-sized	TRBV10-2	TRBD2	TGCGCCAGCAGTGACACCGGGACTACGGTCTACAATGAGCAGTTCTTC	CASSDTGTTVYNEQFF
TRBJ1-2	.	TRBV7-9	.	TGTGCCAGCAGCATCAGGAACTATGGCTACACCTTC	CASSIRNYGYTF
TRBJ1-6	.	TRBV7-9	TRBD1	TGTGCCAGCAGCCCCCGGGACAGGGATAGTTCACCCCTCCACTTT	CASSPRDRDSSPLHF
TRBJ1-2	.	TRBV7-9	.	TGTGCCAGCAGCTTAGGGACAGCCTATGGCTACACCTTC	CASSLGTAYGYTF
TRBJ1-1	once	TRBV5-4	.	TGTGCCAGCAGCCGCGTAGAGGGTGATGAAGCTTTCTTT	CASSRVEGDEAFF
TRBJ1-3	.	TRBV21-1	.	TGTGCCAGCAGCTTGAGGTCGAGCTCTGGAAACACCATATATTTT	CASSLRSSSGNTIYF
TRBJ2-7	.	TRBV21-1	.	TGTGCCAGCAGCAAAGGAGAGAGGACCGTATTGCTGGAGCAGTACTTC	CASSKGERTVLLEQYF